This TCR beta chain was profiled in a study of cytomegalovirus exposure and HLA in healthy donors (dated by TCRdb to about 2017). Regarding the complete study: In an earlier analysis of some 550 of the donors, approximately 300 Gb of sequence data and some 120 million unique TCR beta sequences from 180 million or so T cells were reported. Besides the first cohort of about 730 subjects, a separate validation cohort made up of roughly 120 different subjects was used. The genetic ancestry cluster associated with self-reported Caucasian donors included around 76% of the 398 genotyped donors. All discovery cohort repertoires had been generated on a single sequencing platform. In the later analysis, no new phenotypic data were used to find candidate immune exposures; instead, reliance was placed on TCR beta sequences and their occurrence across donors. Genome-wide SNP genotypes for about 60% of the roughly 700 donors were used in a later genetic analysis, which treated that subset as a discovery cohort. The study was designed to test whether signatures of past pathogen exposure could be identified by cataloging public T cell receptors. HLA typing covered class I and class II loci at four-digit resolution. Among about 410 genotyped donors of the cohort, an average of around 250,000 unique TCR beta nucleotide sequences was sequenced per donor, of which about 19% were non-productive. The study profiled the T cell repertoires of about 640 subjects by immunosequencing and related them to cytomegalovirus serostatus. In a later analysis, previously published TCR beta repertoires from 670 or so donors were re-analyzed and high-resolution HLA genotyping was added so that TCR occurrence patterns could be studied. Donor age, sex, ethnicity and CMV serostatus were compiled together with the repertoire data. The number of donors typed differed by locus, with about 629-630 for A, B, C, DRB1 and DQB1, about 500 for DQA1, 600 to 610 for DPA1, and around 460 for DPB1. The study combined high-throughput TCR immunosequencing, statistical association of individual TCRs with disease status, and machine learning to predict cytomegalovirus infection status. About five DR-DQ haplotypes were handled as single units for association and clustering because linkage in the cohort was strong. In an earlier analysis of roughly 580 of the donors, high-throughput TCR beta sequencing was used to judge whether each TCR beta V gene segment behaved as functional or pseudogenic. About 280 gigabases of sequencing data and 75 million to 85 million unique TCR sequences made up an early release that covered several hundred HLA-typed donors. The full study reports these points: Correlated functional status among segregating V segments might be attributable to linkage disequilibrium, but an unknown experimental factor could not be ruled out. In a later analysis, about 17,000 TCR beta sequences were associated with specific HLA alleles at a false discovery rate of 0.05. In vitro tests confirmed that a few of the cytomegalovirus-associated TCR beta chains recognize cytomegalovirus antigens. According to a later genetic analysis, donors in an Asian-associated ancestry cluster had fewer N-insertions in productive TCRs than the approximately 630-donor mean. Because counts were too low, some 17 rarely observed V segments, including chromosome 9 orphons, were excluded from the earlier analysis of 587 of the donors. In a later analysis, the rate of TCR association differed among HLA loci, with DRB1 alleles having the most associated TCRs and HLA-C alleles having the fewest. According to a later analysis, most CMV-associated TCR beta chains appeared to be HLA-restricted, and the HLA associations seemed to be driven largely by CMV exposure. Some IMGT-functional V segments, including TRBV6-2 and TRBV6-3, could not be told apart with the 87-base-pair reads, so those segments were excluded. Most TCR sequences were seen in very few donors, while some public TCRs were found in many individuals. A later analysis found that HLA-associated TCR beta chains were more clonally expanded and had lower generation probabilities than equally common non-associated chains. A total of 164 TCR beta chains were listed by the study as associated with cytomegalovirus. Only TCR beta chains were sequenced in this cohort, and the absence of alpha or paired-chain data limited detectable features. A group of highly shared sequence variants was considered likely to be a technical artifact of the sequencing pipeline. The authors suggested that the approach could potentially be generalized to other disease states and immunological phenotypes. Assigning TCR associations to individual alleles was difficult when HLA alleles, especially DR and DQ, strongly co-occurred. Several of the top co-occurrence clusters appeared to be linked to parvovirus B19, influenza, CMV and Epstein-Barr virus, according to a later analysis. An earlier analysis of 587 of the donors showed that most TCR beta V segments appeared in productive rearrangements either about 87% or about 30% of the time, which broadly matched IMGT annotations. The presence/absence analyses assumed that sequencing depth was roughly uniform across donors, and that assumption may not be true. A further reported finding was that TCR beta sequences accurately predicted the HLA-A and HLA-B alleles for most subjects in the first cohort. The only immune exposure information available for the cohort was CMV serostatus. The classifier was reported to diagnose cytomegalovirus status with high specificity and sensitivity in both the original cohort and the validation cohort. In a later genetic analysis, a missense DCLRE1C variant was associated with V-gene and J-gene trimming of TCR beta chains, and the association was replicated in an independent cohort. HLA typing was unavailable for some donors at each locus, so association tests used only the typed subset.

On this clone itself: There is no known antigen for this receptor. No clone much larger than this one lies a single base away; base qualities are absent.

The method was the immunoSEQ multiplex PCR assay. For the multiplex PCR, a mixture combining 60 forward primers for TCR Vbeta segments and 13 reverse primers for TCR Jbeta segments was used. Amplification of the CDR3 region of rearranged TCR beta genes was performed with a multiplex PCR assay on genomic DNA. The Illumina HiSeq System was used to sequence the amplified TCR beta libraries as 87-base-pair reads. The published analysis was carried out like this. In a later analysis, tens of millions of unique TCR beta chains were counted across the 500 to 850 repertoires, and about 10 million of these chains were shared by at least two donors. Raw reads were error-corrected and collapsed into unique sequences by a nearest-neighbor algorithm in which closely related sequences were merged to remove PCR and sequencing errors. To assign V, D and J gene segments, CDR3 sequences were aligned to IMGT reference sequences. For a sequence to be retained, at least a six-nucleotide match to both a V gene segment and a J gene segment was required. A rearrangement was called productive if the CDR3 had no stop codons and remained in frame with V and J, and every other rearrangement was called non-productive. Following IMGT convention, CDR3 was defined as the stretch from the second conserved V-encoded cysteine up to the conserved J-encoded phenylalanine. The earlier analysis of 500 to 600 of the donors excluded sequences that lacked an unambiguous match to a single V gene segment. An earlier analysis of almost 600 of the donors classified V segments as functional when productive rearrangements were above 56.7% and as segregating when the standard deviation between donors was above 5%. A statistical classification framework was developed to diagnose cytomegalovirus status using the catalog of TCR beta chain sequences. A later analysis assigned V and J genes by comparing TCR nucleotide sequences with IMGT/GENE-DB human TR gene sequences. The TCRdist pipeline was used in a later analysis to assign CDR3 sequences and most-parsimonious VDJ recombination scenarios. In a later analysis, each TCR beta chain was defined by its CDR3 amino acid sequence together with its V-gene family, and reads without a unique V-gene family were excluded. A later analysis removed several hundred highly shared, low-generation-probability nucleotide sequences to deal with suspected cross-contamination and a sequencing artifact. In a later analysis, a clonal expansion index for each public chain was calculated from normalized within-repertoire ranks of inferred template counts. In a later analysis, generation probabilities were computed using a VDJ recombination model fitted to out-of-frame rearrangements, and the results were checked against IGoR. A later analysis scored TCR-TCR, TCR-HLA and TCR-CMV co-occurrence with hypergeometric tests, applying a repertoire-size bias correction to TCR pairs. False discovery rates were estimated in a later analysis by permuting HLA or CMV assignments 20 times. A later analysis grouped co-occurring TCRs with DBSCAN, adding TCRdist sequence similarity when clustering within HLA-allele-positive subsets. Repertoires with fewer than 30,000 or more than 120,000 public chains, plus five repertoires with anomalous nucleotide sharing, were excluded from co-occurrence clustering. TCRdb limited this immuneACCESS table to in-frame rearrangements with V and J called. A share of clones is missing; checked studies link under half to unresolved V genes, and the rest is unexplained. V and J calls and clone size are given by that table; D and trimming were obtained from the DNA. Here the sample has about 130,000 clones; around 79% occur a single time. Less than 2.5% of the sample rests with the top ten.

The CDR3 spans 16 residues, from the cysteine through the phenylalanine. Just the 48-base CDR3 DNA is kept, in frame starting at base 1. After removal of 5 bases from V and 0 bases from J, the junction retains 4 bases not matched to a gene. In the germline V gene, CDR1 corresponds to SGHVS and CDR2 to FQNEAQ. In total, roughly 670 healthy bone marrow donors made up the cohort. At the time of sampling, every cohort member was nominally healthy, though immune exposures that went unrecorded were likely present. The donor was CMV seropositive and belonged to the group of 250 to 300 seropositive cohort members. Every donor gave a peripheral blood sample, and the peripheral blood mononuclear cells from that sample were used for TCR beta sequencing. The Qiagen DNeasy Blood Extraction Kit was used to extract genomic DNA from the blood cell samples.

Specimen: PBMCs. The rearrangement combines TRBV7-8 with TRBJ1-6; TRBD1 lines up with 7 middle nucleotides. This clonotype was obtained from a woman aged 40 to 49 in good health and CMV-seropositive. In nucleotide form, the sequence is TGTGCCAGCAGCCCGGACAGGAGCTCCTATAATTCACCCCTCCACTTT. Its protein is CASSPDRSSYNSPLHF.